Given below is one T cell receptor (beta chain) in context. Its antigen is still unknown. The entry originates in a study of cytomegalovirus exposure and HLA in healthy donors. Study-wide context: Some 85 million unique TCRs from HLA-typed donors were held in an early data release. General observations from the study: Among TCR beta chains of equal frequency, HLA-associated ones were more clonally expanded in a later analysis. Links to common viral pathogens appeared, in a later analysis, for several of the most significant clusters. As a later analysis revealed, most CMV-associated TCR beta chains appeared HLA-restricted.

It was with 60 Vbeta and 13 Jbeta primers that the PCR ran. Sequencing used immunoSEQ multiplex PCR; TCRdb keeps in-frame clones, though not all of them. The sample contains more than 85,000 clones, 75% to 80% of which appear only once. The ends lost 7 bases at V and 3 bases at J; junction bases unmatched: 5. The CDR3 has 14 amino acids. Germline-derived CDR1 and CDR2 are MNHEY and SVGAGI. V gene TRBV6-5 combines with J gene TRBJ2-7; 11 bases are a match to TRBD2. This receptor was obtained from a woman aged 25 to 39 in good health and CMV-seronegative. The sample comprised PBMCs. CDR3 protein: CASTSGTSGYEQYF. The CDR3 nucleotides are TGTGCCAGCACCTCCGGGACTAGCGGCTACGAGCAGTACTTC.